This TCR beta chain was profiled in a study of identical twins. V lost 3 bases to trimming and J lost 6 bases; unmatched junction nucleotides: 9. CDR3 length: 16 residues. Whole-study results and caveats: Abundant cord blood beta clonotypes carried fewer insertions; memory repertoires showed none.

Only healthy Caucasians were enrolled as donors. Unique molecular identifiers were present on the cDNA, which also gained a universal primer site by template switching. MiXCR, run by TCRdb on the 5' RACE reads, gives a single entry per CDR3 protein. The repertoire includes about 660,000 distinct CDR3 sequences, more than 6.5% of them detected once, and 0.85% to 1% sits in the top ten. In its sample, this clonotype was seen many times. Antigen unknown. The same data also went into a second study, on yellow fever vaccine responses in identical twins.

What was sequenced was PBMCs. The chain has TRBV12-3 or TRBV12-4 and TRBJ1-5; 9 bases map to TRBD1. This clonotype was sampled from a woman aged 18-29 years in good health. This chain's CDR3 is CASSFMDRGFSQPQHF. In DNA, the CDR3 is TGTGCCAGCAGTTTCATGGACAGGGGTTTCAGTCAGCCCCAGCATTTT.